This T cell receptor beta chain was captured in a study of T cell responses to AZD1222 COVID-19 vaccine. The CDR3 sequence is 11 residues long. The germline gives CDR1 WSHSY, CDR2 SAAADI. The study, taken as a whole, reports: Dominant CD4 TCR responses targeted spike regions 160-218 and 743-854. Among the donors, most were white British and more were female, and clonal diversity was possibly underestimated.

Repertoires were generated with immunoSEQ multiplex PCR, while TCRdb's copy carries only in-frame clones and drops some. The data show roughly 160,000 clones, with 70% to 90% seen just once and around 4.5% held by the top ten. As concerns this clone: Its cognate antigen is unknown. Mismatch with germline at one junction end may stem from a read error.

The sequence was obtained from an adult who received the AZD1222 COVID-19 vaccine. This chain links TRBV10-2 with TRBJ1-4; TRBD1 is a possible D gene (5 bases). Sequenced here: peripheral blood, sampled 28 days after the second AZD1222 dose. CDR3 sequence (DNA): TGCGCCAGCAGGGAAGGAGGGGTGATGACTTTT. Translated: CASREGGVMTF.